This T cell receptor (beta chain) was observed in a study of OX40 agonist ivuxolimab in advanced cancers. About the research overall: Ivuxolimab doses were 0.01, 0.1, 0.3, 1.5, 3 or 10 mg/kg every 2 weeks. Study-level points and caveats: Doses of 0.1 to 3.0 mg/kg were accompanied by clonal expansion of CD4+ and CD8+ blood T cells by week 6. The study found that CD8+ T cells averaged more expanded clones than CD4+. Not determined was the antigen specificity of the expanded peripheral T cells.

The CDR3 runs to 14 residues. Looked up from germline, CDR1 is SGHAT and CDR2 is FQNNGV. Trimming stripped 0 bases from V and 3 bases from J, with 7 bases between. In the case of this clone: Its antigen is undetermined.

Generated by immunoSEQ multiplex PCR, the TCRdb table keeps only in-frame clones and is missing some. The sample holds roughly 34,000 clones, approximately 90% seen once. The TCR sequence derives from an adult with an advanced solid tumor such as melanoma, head and neck, liver or kidney cancer. This chain connects TRBV11-2 to TRBJ2-3; unclear D gene. The specimen comprised CD4+ or CD8+ T cells sorted from blood, sampled in a trial of the OX40 agonist ivuxolimab. DNA for the CDR3: TGTGCCAGCAGCTTAGATCCAGGAACAGATACGCAGTATTTT. Residues: CASSLDPGTDTQYF. The entire variable domain, with the rest obtained from reference TRBV11-2 and TRBJ2-3, is as follows: EAGVAQSPRYKIIEKRQSVAFWCNPISGHATLYWYQQILGQGPKLLIQFQNNGVVDDSQLPKDRFSAERLKGVDSTLKIQPAKLEDSAVYLCASSLDPGTDTQYFGPGTRLTVL.